This T cell receptor (beta chain) was obtained from a study of blood T cells in healthy people across ages. A J-beta primer mix and a sample-barcoded 5' primer were used in a second PCR of roughly 7 to 12 cycles. TCRdb recomputed calls from the 5' RACE reads with MiXCR, one row per CDR3 protein. The repertoire holds hundreds of thousands of distinct CDR3 sequences, with 56% as singletons. This clonotype was seen a few times. Its matching antigen is unknown. Germline loops: CDR1 SGHRS, CDR2 YFSETQ. The CDR3 has 15 residues. V lost 0 bases and J 5 bases, leaving 14 bases between the germline ends. Study-wide results and caveats: The study regarded diversity estimates from one million T cells as underestimates. Age advanced and TCR beta diversity per million T cells fell, roughly linearly.

The receptor's source is a man aged 40-49 years in good health. Sequencing used blood. The chain carries TRBV5-1 and TRBJ2-5; possible D gene TRBD1, 5 bases. The CDR3 DNA is TGCGCCAGCAGCTTGGGCAGGGCTACATATGAGACCCAGTACTTC. Protein sequence: CASSLGRATYETQYF.